This T cell receptor beta chain was identified during a study of beta chain features in type 1 diabetes. Study-wide findings and caveats: Type 1 diabetes patients had TCRB CDR3s that were shorter (moderately but significantly so) in all four CD4+ subsets.

CDR3 length: 16 amino acids. V shed 3 bases and J 8 bases; nucleotides not matched to a gene: 13. Looked up from germline, CDR1 is SGHDT and CDR2 is YYEEEE. Blood was drawn once from each donor into heparinised tubes. The draws averaged about 0.11 L. CD45RO/CCR7/CD25/CD127/CD95/CD27 separated CD4+ naive, central memory, regulatory and stem cell-like memory cells by sorting. Expressed TCRB transcripts were sequenced because the entire RNA isolate underwent reverse transcription. Method: immunoSEQ multiplex PCR; TCRdb's copy keeps in-frame clones and lacks some. The sample holds around 400,000 clones; 10% to 15% are singletons and the top ten take less than 0.02%. With regard to this clone: Its antigen is as yet unknown.

The J gene is TRBJ1-2, the V gene TRBV5-6, with TRBD1 matching 10 bases. This TCR was recovered from a man between 18 and 29 years old in good health. What was sequenced was naive CD4+ T cells from blood. The CDR3 nucleotides read TGTGCCAGCAGCTATACCTTGGGACAGGGGTTAATAGGCTACACCTTC. Residues: CASSYTLGQGLIGYTF.